What follows are 9 T cell receptor beta chains derived from one specimen sequenced in a study of cytomegalovirus exposure and HLA in healthy donors. 60 Vbeta and 13 Jbeta primers were used in PCR. Profiling relied on immunoSEQ multiplex PCR, and the TCRdb table lists in-frame clones only, not all of them. The table records 150,000 to 200,000 clones, approximately 80% of them present only once. Sequenced: PBMCs. These receptors all stem from a man between 18 and 29 years old in good health and CMV-seronegative.

V gene TRBV28 combines with J gene TRBJ1-1, with 7 positions matching TRBD1. The V and J ends lost 4 bases and 4 bases, in that order; junction bases with no gene match: 6. The CDR3 totals 14 residues. Germline V lookup: CDR1 MDHEN, CDR2 SYDVKM. In DNA, the CDR3 is TGTGCCAGCAGTTCCGGACAGGTGAGCACTGAAGCTTTCTTT. It codes for CASSSGQVSTEAFF.

CDR3 sequence reads: CASSPEGGETYEQYF. The CDR3 DNA reads TGCGCCAGCAGCCCGGAAGGGGGCGAAACCTACGAGCAGTACTTC. This chain links TRBV5-1 with TRBJ2-5; 7 bases fit TRBD1. The assigned J gene may be wrong: the sequence end matches TRBJ2-7 better. The CDR3 totals 15 residues. CDR1 and CDR2 from the germline V gene are SGHRS and YFSETQ.

The V and J genes are TRBV7-9 and TRBJ2-5, with D tentatively TRBD2 (5 bases). Deletions cut 0 bases from V and 4 bases from J, with 9 bases between. Germline V gene lookup returns CDR1 SEHNR and CDR2 FQNEAQ (reference sequence). This CDR3 has 14 residues. The CDR3 DNA reads as TGTGCCAGCAGCTTAGCCCAAGGAGGAGAGACCCAGTACTTC. Its translation is CASSLAQGGETQYF.

This clone was seen a handful of times. This rearrangement joins TRBV11-2 to TRBJ1-4; 7 nucleotides align to TRBD1. Germline V gene data show CDR1 as SGHAT and CDR2 as FQNNGV. V lost 5 bases to trimming and J lost 8 bases; unmatched junction nucleotides: 8. This CDR3 contains 14 residues. This chain's CDR3 is CASSPRGLGEKLFF. DNA of the CDR3: TGTGCCAGCAGCCCAAGGGGGCTTGGGGAAAAACTGTTTTTT.

The J gene is TRBJ2-5, the V gene TRBV6-5; the match to TRBD2 covers 8 bases. The CDR3 loop spans 16 amino acids. The germline CDR1 and CDR2 sequences are MNHEY and SVGAGI. The junction had 5 bases not matched to a gene; V was cut back by 2 bases and J by 0 bases. The CDR3 bases are TGTGCCAGCAGTTACGAGATAGCGGGGAACCAAGAGACCCAGTACTTC. Translation: CASSYEIAGNQETQYF.

The chain links TRBV5-1 to TRBJ2-1; 7 positions agree with TRBD2. CDR1 and CDR2 (germline): SGHRS, YFSETQ. The CDR3 loop spans 15 amino acids. The V gene end was trimmed by 4 bases and the J gene end by 4 bases; junction bases not matched to a gene: 8. CDR3 amino acids: CASSPRAGDYNEQFF. The CDR3 nucleotides are TGCGCCAGCAGCCCTCGGGCGGGAGATTACAATGAGCAGTTCTTC.

The chain uses TRBV6-1 and TRBJ1-4, with TRBD1 matching 7 bases. Trimming cost V 6 bases and J 3 bases; bases outside gene matches: 7. The CDR3 is made up of 15 amino acids. The germline V gene encodes CDR1 MNHNS and CDR2 SASEGT. In DNA, the CDR3 is TGTGCCAGCAGGGACAGGCGGTTAGCTAATGAAAAACTGTTTTTT. Encoded protein: CASRDRRLANEKLFF.

The chain carries TRBV5-1 and TRBJ1-5; unclear D gene. The CDR3 is made up of 16 amino acids. Trimming shortened V by 0 bases and J by 0 bases, and 10 bases separated the two germline ends. CDR1 and CDR2 from the germline V gene are SGHRS and YFSETQ. As DNA, the CDR3 is TGCGCCAGCAGCTTGGGGCCACCTTATAGCAATCAGCCCCAGCATTTT. Encoded protein: CASSLGPPYSNQPQHF. The entire variable domain, with the rest obtained from reference TRBV5-1 and TRBJ1-5, is as follows: KAGVTQTPRYLIKTRGQQVTLSCSPISGHRSVSWYQQTPGQGLQFLFEYFSETQRNKGNFPGRFSGRQFSNSRSEMNVSTLELGDSALYLCASSLGPPYSNQPQHFGDGTRLSIL.

This clone came up a few times. The CDR3 reads CASSLFGSADEAFF. DNA for the CDR3: TGTGCCAGCAGCTTATTCGGCAGCGCCGATGAAGCTTTCTTT. V and J are TRBV7-9 and TRBJ1-1; D call uncertain. In germline, CDR1 is SEHNR, CDR2 FQNEAQ (reference sequence). V was trimmed by 2 bases and J by 7 bases, leaving 14 bases between them. The CDR3 has 14 residues. Full variable domain (rest looked up from reference TRBV7-9 and TRBJ1-1): DTGVSQNPRHKITKRGQNVTFRCDPISEHNRLYWYRQTLGQGPEFLTYFQNEAQLEKSRLLSDRFSAERPKGSFSTLEIQRTEQGDSAMYLCASSLFGSADEAFFGQGTRLTVV.